Each of the 17 T cell receptor beta chains below was sequenced from the same sample in a study of cytomegalovirus exposure and HLA in healthy donors. Researchers ran the PCR with 60 Vbeta and 13 Jbeta primers. The data were produced by immunoSEQ multiplex PCR, yet TCRdb's version contains in-frame clones alone and is incomplete. The table has about 190,000 clones, 60% to 80% seen once. Material: PBMCs. Source of these receptors: a woman between 25 and 40 years old in good health and CMV-seropositive.

CDR3 protein: CASSRTQNTEAFF. DNA for the CDR3: TGTGCCAGCAGCCGAACTCAAAACACTGAAGCTTTCTTT. The chain has TRBV11-2 and TRBJ1-1, with D uncertain. CDR3 length: 13 residues. Trimming left V 5 bases short and J 2 bases short, with 9 bases between. CDR1 SGHAT and CDR2 FQNNGV come from the germline V gene.

V is TRBV7-2 and J is TRBJ2-7, with 8 bases identical to TRBD2. In germline, CDR1 is SGHTA, CDR2 FQGNSA. The CDR3 spans 15 residues. With 8 bases clipped from V and 5 bases from J, the junction kept 14 bases outside the gene matches. The CDR3 is CASSVTGTSVNEQYF. The CDR3 coding sequence is TGTGCCAGCTCCGTTACCGGGACTAGTGTGAACGAGCAGTACTTC.

This clone was recorded a few times. The chain has TRBV5-6 and TRBJ2-3; 10 nucleotides match TRBD2. Unmatched junction bases numbered 11, after V lost 3 bases and J lost 4 bases. The CDR3 consists of 17 residues. CDR1 SGHDT and CDR2 YYEEEE come from the germline V gene. CDR3 in DNA: TGTGCCAGCAGCTCCCGGCCTAGCGGGAGATATTCAGATACGCAGTATTTT. Translation: CASSSRPSGRYSDTQYF.

V usage is TRBV2 and J usage is TRBJ1-1; 7 bases align to TRBD1. Germline V gives CDR1 SNHLY, CDR2 FYNNEI. J gave up 3 bases and V 3 bases, and 13 bases lay outside the gene matches. This CDR3 is 17 amino acids long. CDR3 loop: CASSEEEGAQGYTEAFF. The CDR3 nucleotides are TGTGCCAGCAGTGAGGAGGAGGGGGCGCAGGGCTACACTGAAGCTTTCTTT.

The V gene is TRBV5-8, the J gene TRBJ2-5, with 14 bases lining up with TRBD2. V gave up 7 bases and J gave up 2 bases; unmatched junction bases: 16. Germline CDR1 and CDR2: SGHTS and YDEGEE. The CDR3 runs to 19 residues. The CDR3 DNA reads as TGTGCCAGCTGGGAGACCGGGACTAGCGGGAGAGGAGGACAAGAGACCCAGTACTTC. Amino acids: CASWETGTSGRGGQETQYF.

This chain uses TRBV27 with TRBJ2-3; a weak D match, TRBD1 (6 bases). Germline CDR1 MNHEY, CDR2 SMNVEV (reference sequence). Trimming shortened V by 5 bases and J by 4 bases, and 16 bases separated the two germline ends. This CDR3 has 15 amino acids. The CDR3 region is CASSPARGQADTQYF. The CDR3 bases are TGTGCCAGCAGTCCCGCCAGGGGCCAGGCAGATACGCAGTATTTT.

This clone was counted between two and nine times. V usage is TRBV6-6 and J usage is TRBJ2-1, with 7 bases fitting TRBD1. In germline, CDR1 is MNHNY, CDR2 SVGAGI (reference sequence). The CDR3 is made up of 13 amino acids. V lost 5 bases and J lost 9; bases outside the gene matches: 7. Written as DNA, the CDR3 is TGTGCCAGCAGTCCGACAGGGCGGGCTGAGCAGTTCTTC. This encodes CASSPTGRAEQFF.

This clone is a singleton in its sample. The chain is built from TRBV5-4 and TRBJ2-6; unclear D gene. In germline, CDR1 is SGHNT, CDR2 YYREEE (reference sequence). Trimming stripped 1 base from V and 2 bases from J, with 10 bases between. The CDR3 contains 16 residues. The CDR3 sequence: CASSLYVVAGANVLTF. The DNA of the CDR3 is TGTGCCAGCAGCTTGTATGTTGTAGCTGGGGCCAACGTCCTGACTTTC.

The chain carries TRBV27 and TRBJ1-5; a weak D match, TRBD1 (5 bases). Germline V gene lookup returns CDR1 MNHEY and CDR2 SMNVEV (reference sequence). Trimming pared 8 bases from V and 7 bases from J, leaving 12 bases between. This CDR3 contains 12 residues. This chain's CDR3 is CASAQGSQPQHF. The CDR3 region has the DNA TGTGCCAGCGCTCAGGGTTCCCAGCCCCAGCATTTT.

The chain combines TRBV28 with TRBJ2-2; 12 bases line up with TRBD2. The CDR3 totals 20 residues. Germline V gene lookup returns CDR1 MDHEN and CDR2 SYDVKM. V trimming: 4 bases; J trimming: 3 bases; junction bases outside the gene matches: 15. CDR3: CASSYEGGLAGISDTGELFF. DNA for the CDR3: TGTGCCAGCAGTTATGAGGGCGGACTAGCGGGAATCTCGGACACCGGGGAGCTGTTTTTT.

The chain joins TRBV19 to TRBJ1-2, with 9 bases fitting TRBD1. Germline V gene sequence: CDR1 LNHDA, CDR2 SQIVND (reference sequence). V was clipped by 5 bases and J by 9 bases; unmatched bases: 16. This CDR3 region has 16 residues. In nucleotides, the CDR3 is TGTGCCAGTAGTGCGCCAGGACAGGGGACGCTTAGATGCTACACCTTC. Encoded protein: CASSAPGQGTLRCYTF.

The sample holds a few counts of this clone. The rearrangement uses TRBV23-1 and TRBJ2-5, with D unclear. The J call may be faulty, since TRBJ2-7 better matches the DNA end. TRBV23-1 is given ORF status, its function remaining uncertain. The length of the CDR3 is 14 residues. This CDR3 is CASSQSTAYYEQYF. The CDR3 DNA reads TGCGCCAGCAGTCAATCAACCGCCTACTACGAGCAGTACTTC.

This chain joins TRBV5-6 and TRBJ2-7; possibly TRBD1 for D (7 bases). The CDR3 has 15 residues. Germline CDR1 reads SGHDT; CDR2 reads YYEEEE. The V end was cut by 6 bases, the J end by 3 bases, with 19 bases between. CDR3 in DNA: TGTGCCAGCATGGAGGGGGACAGCGACTACTACGAGCAGTACTTC. This codes for CASMEGDSDYYEQYF.

V is TRBV19 and J is TRBJ1-2, with 9 bases aligning to TRBD1. Per germline, CDR1 LNHDA and CDR2 SQIVND (reference sequence). The CDR3 is 17 amino acids. The trim removed 6 bases at V and 1 base at J, leaving 12 bases unmatched. CDR3 nucleotides: TGTGCCAGTAGATCCAAACAGGACAGGGGTCTTAACTATGGCTACACCTTC. Its translation: CASRSKQDRGLNYGYTF. The complete variable domain, with remaining parts taken from reference TRBV19 and TRBJ1-2, reads DGGITQSPKYLFRKEGQNVTLSCEQNLNHDAMYWYRQDPGQGLRLIYYSQIVNDFQKGDIAEGYSVSREKKESFPLTVTSAQKNPTAFYLCASRSKQDRGLNYGYTFGSGTRLTVV.

This clone was seen once. The CDR3 region has the DNA TGTGCCAGCAATGGACAGGGGGTCATCGGTGAGCAGTTCTTC. Protein product: CASNGQGVIGEQFF. The V call is TRBV2, the J call TRBJ2-1; 10 positions agree with TRBD1. Germline V gives CDR1 SNHLY, CDR2 FYNNEI. The CDR3 runs to 14 residues. J was trimmed by 9 bases and V by 7 bases; bases with no gene match: 9.

The chain employs TRBV5-5 and TRBJ1-1; weak D call: TRBD1 (5 bases). The V gene's germline CDR1 is SGHKS and CDR2 YYEKEE (reference sequence). The CDR3 has 15 residues. V shed 4 bases and J shed 3 bases, with 16 bases lying between them. In DNA form, the CDR3 reads TGTGCCAGCAGCATCAGGGTATTATGGCACACTGAAGCTTTCTTT. It translates to CASSIRVLWHTEAFF.

The rearrangement links TRBV7-9 to TRBJ1-2, with no clear D. CDR1 is SEHNR and CDR2 is FQNEAQ in the germline V gene (reference sequence). V lost 3 bases and J 5 bases, leaving 7 bases between the germline ends. The CDR3 length is 12 residues. The CDR3 is CASSFDEYGYTF. The CDR3 DNA sequence: TGTGCCAGCAGCTTTGATGAGTATGGCTACACCTTC.